The rows below give T cell receptor beta chains drawn from one sample of a study of blood T cell repertoires in COVID-19. Using immunoSEQ multiplex PCR, the repertoire was profiled, and TCRdb retains in-frame clones only, with some absent. The data show approximately 25,000 clones, approximately 78% seen once. The sequenced sample consisted of peripheral blood. These receptors were taken from a human donor in a cohort sampled during active COVID-19. Each CDR3 is given with its conserved first and last residue. The order of the fields is J gene, D gene, V gene, clone size, CDR3 DNA, CDR3 protein. A D gene is named only where the DNA matches it firmly. Not every row has a clone size; where given, it reads once, few, many or a size class.

>TRBJ1-6|.|TRBV6-5|.
TGTGCCAGCAGAAACAGGGTGGACTATAATTCACCCCTCCACTTT
CASRNRVDYNSPLHF
>TRBJ1-3|TRBD1|TRBV19|.
TGTGCCAGTAGACCGACAGGGACCTCTGGAAACACCATATATTTT
CASRPTGTSGNTIYF
>TRBJ2-1|.|TRBV19|.
TGTGCCAGTAACCGGGGGAATGTATTAAATGAGCAGTTCTTC
CASNRGNVLNEQFF
>TRBJ1-3|TRBD1|TRBV5-1|.
TGCGCCAGCAGCGACAGGGGGTCGGCTGGAAACACCATATATTTT
CASSDRGSAGNTIYF
>TRBJ2-1|TRBD2|TRBV5-1|.
TGCGCCAGCAGCTTGGGTCTAGCGGCGGCCTACAATGAGCAGTTCTTC
CASSLGLAAAYNEQFF
>TRBJ2-2|TRBD2|TRBV2|.
TGTGCCAGCAGGGCCCCCGGGGGGGATGCCGGGGAGCTGTTTTTT
CASRAPGGDAGELFF
>TRBJ2-3|TRBD2|TRBV28|.
TGTGCCAGCAGGTCGACCAGCGGGAGCGGATATACGCAGTATTTT
CASRSTSGSGYTQYF
>TRBJ1-2|.|TRBV6-2/TRBV6-3|once
TGTGCCAGCAGTTCTACGTTTGGCTACACCTTC
CASSSTFGYTF
>TRBJ2-3|TRBD2|TRBV9|.
TGTGCCAGCACGCCGACTAGCGGGGCGACAGATACGCAGTATTTT
CASTPTSGATDTQYF
>TRBJ2-7|TRBD1|TRBV7-6|.
TGTGCCAGCAGCTTAGGAGGGGGCGCAGGGGACGAGCAGTACTTC
CASSLGGGAGDEQYF
>TRBJ2-3|TRBD2|TRBV27|once
TGTGCCAGCAGTCGACTTAGGACTAGTGTGTCGGATACGCAGTATTTT
CASSRLRTSVSDTQYF
>TRBJ2-3|TRBD2|TRBV4-3|.
TGCGCCAGCAGCCAAGATTCCCCAGCGGGAGGAGGAAATACGCAGTATTTT
CASSQDSPAGGGNTQYF
>TRBJ1-3|TRBD1|TRBV28|.
TGTGCCAGCAATCAGGGGGCCGCTGGAAACACCATATATTTT
CASNQGAAGNTIYF
>TRBJ1-1|.|TRBV9|.
TGTGCCAGCAGCGTCTCCGGGGGTGAAACTGAAGCTTTCTTT
CASSVSGGETEAFF
>TRBJ2-3|TRBD2|TRBV18|.
TGTGCCAGCTCATCATCGCTGAGCGGGACTCGAGATACGCAGTATTTT
CASSSSLSGTRDTQYF
>TRBJ1-4|TRBD1|TRBV5-1|once
TGCGCCAGCAGCCCGCAGGGGGCAGTTGAAAAACTGTTTTTT
CASSPQGAVEKLFF
>TRBJ1-2|.|TRBV11-3|.
TGTGCCAGCAGCTCCACGGGGGGACCCTCGGCGGGCTACACCTTC
CASSSTGGPSAGYTF
>TRBJ1-2|TRBD1|TRBV28|.
TGTGCCATCGATGACAGGGTCTCCTATGGCTACACCTTC
CAIDDRVSYGYTF
>TRBJ1-4|TRBD1|TRBV3-1/TRBV3-2|.
TGTGCCAGCAGCCAAGACGGGACAGGGTTTAATAATGAAAAACTGTTTTTT
CASSQDGTGFNNEKLFF
>TRBJ2-1|TRBD2|TRBV5-1|once
TGCGCCAGCAGCTTGCTAGCGGGAGTCTCCTACAATGAGCAGTTCTTC
CASSLLAGVSYNEQFF
>TRBJ2-1|TRBD1|TRBV19|.
TGTGCCAGTAGTATCACAGGGGGCTCCAATGAGCAGTTCTTC
CASSITGGSNEQFF
>TRBJ2-7|TRBD1|TRBV7-6|few
TGTGCCAGCAGCTCGGGACAGGGTTACGACGAGCAGTACTTC
CASSSGQGYDEQYF
>TRBJ1-6|.|TRBV6-5|.
TGTGCCAGCAGCTCGAAAGGGGCCAATTCACCCCTCCACTTT
CASSSKGANSPLHF
>TRBJ1-6|TRBD1|TRBV7-2|once
TGTGCCAGCAGCTTAAGGGACAGGGATAATTCACCCCTCCACTTT
CASSLRDRDNSPLHF
>TRBJ2-2|TRBD2|TRBV6-5|once
TGTGCCAGCAGTTATTCGGGGGGTGGCACCGGGGAGCTGTTTTTT
CASSYSGGGTGELFF
>TRBJ1-1|.|TRBV20-1|.
TGCAGTGCTAGTCTCCAGGCGAACACTGAAGCTTTCTTT
CSASLQANTEAFF
>TRBJ1-5|.|TRBV7-2|.
TGTGCCAGCAGCTCAGACATGAATAGCAATCAGCCCCAGCATTTT
CASSSDMNSNQPQHF
>TRBJ1-5|.|TRBV7-9|few
TGTGCCAGCAGCTTAGCGGCTCCTCACCCCCAGCATTTT
CASSLAAPHPQHF
>TRBJ2-1|TRBD1|TRBV30|.
TGTGCCTGGAGTGTACGGGTAGGGGGCTATGAGCAGTTCTTC
CAWSVRVGGYEQFF
>TRBJ1-1|.|TRBV7-9|.
TGTGCCAGCAGCTTTACAGACGGAAACACTGAAGCTTTCTTT
CASSFTDGNTEAFF
>TRBJ2-2|TRBD1|TRBV7-2|.
TGTGCCAGCAGCTTGGGACAGGGCTTCGGGGAGCTGTTTTTT
CASSLGQGFGELFF
>TRBJ2-1|TRBD2|TRBV4-2|.
TGTGCCAGCAGCCCTAGCGGTCAGGGCCCGAATGAGCAGTTCTTC
CASSPSGQGPNEQFF
>TRBJ2-3|TRBD2|TRBV7-2|.
TGTGCCAGCAGCTTACTTGCTAGCGGGGGGGGTAGCACAGATACGCAGTATTTT
CASSLLASGGGSTDTQYF
>TRBJ2-7|TRBD1|TRBV6-5|.
TGTGCCAGCATTACGGACAGGGGTCGCTACGAGCAGTACTTC
CASITDRGRYEQYF
>TRBJ2-5|.|TRBV19|.
TGTGCCAGTAGTCCGTATCGACTAGGCCAAGAGACCCAGTACTTC
CASSPYRLGQETQYF
>TRBJ1-1|TRBD1|TRBV7-9|.
TGTGCCAGCAGCTTACGCGGGACAGGGGGAGGGTTCACTGAAGCTTTCTTT
CASSLRGTGGGFTEAFF
>TRBJ2-7|TRBD1|TRBV5-4|.
TGTGCCAGCAGCTTGCTACAGGGGGCGCCCCACGAGCAGTACTTC
CASSLLQGAPHEQYF
>TRBJ1-2|TRBD1|TRBV29-1|.
TGCAGCGTTTTACAGGGGGCGTATGGCTACACCTTC
CSVLQGAYGYTF
>TRBJ2-3|TRBD2|TRBV28|.
TGTGCCAGCAGACGGGACTACCAGAGCACAGATACGCAGTATTTT
CASRRDYQSTDTQYF
>TRBJ1-5|TRBD1|TRBV5-6|.
TGTGCCAGCAGCTTGGGTGGGACAGGGACATCTCAGCCCCAGCATTTT
CASSLGGTGTSQPQHF
>TRBJ1-1|.|TRBV19|once
TGTGCCAGTAGTATAGGAGGCCTGACTGAAGCTTTCTTT
CASSIGGLTEAFF